What follows is one T cell receptor (beta chain) and its context. The CDR3 loop spans 15 amino acids. Looked up from germline, CDR1 is SGHAT and CDR2 is FQNNGV. V shed 5 bases and J 2 bases; nucleotides not matched to a gene: 6. As processed by the authors: Counts of nucleated cells, estimated from reference gene primer amplification, were obtained. The table came from immunoSEQ multiplex PCR; TCRdb's copy has only in-frame clones and leaves some out. V, J and clone size derive from that table, while D and trimming were established from the DNA sequence. The sample yields roughly 34,000 clones, about 82% seen once. The data were obtained in a study of blood T cell repertoires in COVID-19. The wider study: T cells, B-cell-depleted T cells, or PBMCs supplied cDNA or gDNA.

The chain carries TRBV11-2 and TRBJ2-5; 9 positions agree with TRBD2. The sequence was obtained from an elderly man with active COVID-19. Sequenced material: peripheral blood. CDR3 residues: CASSQGSGGQETQYF. CDR3 DNA sequence: TGTGCCAGCAGCCAAGGCAGCGGGGGGCAAGAGACCCAGTACTTC.